This T cell receptor (beta chain) was recorded in a study of PD-L1 blockade in urothelial cancer. Study-level background: Analysis of the blood was performed 3 weeks (second dose) and 6 weeks after treatment start.

Stated time point: peripheral blood 6 weeks after treatment start. Spiking of synthetic TCR analog templates was performed in each PCR. Profiling relied on immunoSEQ multiplex PCR, and the TCRdb table lists in-frame clones only, not all of them. Counted here are 48,000 or so clones, roughly 80% occurring once; the ten biggest clones make up 8.8%. The CDR3 is made up of 17 amino acids. Germline CDR1 reads MDHEN; CDR2 reads SYDVKM. Between the trimmed V and J ends, which lost 8 bases and 0 bases, there was a span of 22 bases. The receptor was isolated from a man in his sixties or seventies with urothelial cancer. V usage is TRBV28 and J usage is TRBJ1-2; no definite D call. The material was PBMCs, obtained around atezolizumab (anti-PD-L1) treatment. Here the CDR3 reads CASRPSEGVRANYGYTF. Here the CDR3 DNA reads TGTGCCAGCCGCCCCTCGGAGGGAGTGCGAGCTAACTATGGCTACACCTTC.